The 28 T cell receptor beta chains below all came from one sample that was sequenced in a study of blood T cell repertoires in COVID-19. The assay was immunoSEQ multiplex PCR, and TCRdb's table has in-frame clones only and misses some. Of fewer than 120,000 clones in the sample, approximately 85% were seen once. Sequencing was carried out using peripheral blood. The receptors shown here come from a woman aged 60-75 years with acute or convalescent COVID-19.

The chain is built from TRBV7-8 and TRBJ2-5; weak D call: TRBD2 (5 bases). Trimming stripped 8 bases from V and 9 bases from J, with 10 bases between. CDR1 is SGHVS, CDR2 FQNEAQ, per germline. The CDR3 totals 10 residues. CDR3 sequence (DNA): TGTGCCAGCGCGTTGGGAGCCCAGTACTTC. Translated: CASALGAQYF. The variable domain in full, with the rest retrieved from reference TRBV7-8 and TRBJ2-5, is GAGVSQSPRYKVAKRGQDVALRCDPISGHVSLFWYQQALGQGPEFLTYFQNEAQLDKSGLPSDRFFAERPEGSVSTLKIQRTQQEDSAVYLCASALGAQYFGPGTRLLVL.

This chain links TRBV12-3 or TRBV12-4 with TRBJ2-3, with D tentatively TRBD2 (6 bases). V dropped 2 bases and J dropped 6 bases, with 9 bases sitting between them. This CDR3 comprises 13 residues. Written as DNA, the CDR3 is TGTGCCAGCAGTTTATTTGCGGGGGATACGCAGTATTTT. Amino acid sequence: CASSLFAGDTQYF.

The rearrangement joins TRBV6-5 to TRBJ2-1, with D hard to call. CDR1 is MNHEY and CDR2 is SVGAGI in the germline V gene. The V gene lost 5 bases and the J gene lost 6 bases, with 5 bases spanning the gap. The CDR3 covers 11 residues. In DNA form, the CDR3 reads TGTGCCAGCAGTCGGGTCAATGAGCAGTTCTTC. It codes for CASSRVNEQFF.

The CDR3 DNA reads as TGTGCCAGCAAGCGGGACCCCCATGGTCAGCCCCAGCATTTT. Its translation: CASKRDPHGQPQHF. V and J are TRBV28 and TRBJ1-5, with a possible D match to TRBD1 (5 bases). V lost 7 bases and J 6 bases, leaving 16 bases between the germline ends. This CDR3 region has 14 residues. Germline CDR1 MDHEN, CDR2 SYDVKM.

V usage is TRBV11-2 and J usage is TRBJ2-1; possible D gene TRBD2, 6 bases. In germline, CDR1 is SGHAT, CDR2 FQNNGV. Trimming removed 4 bases at V and 4 bases at J, with 17 bases between. This CDR3 is 16 amino acids long. CDR3 amino acids: CASSSKIAALYNEQFF. The CDR3 coding sequence is TGTGCCAGCAGCTCCAAAATAGCGGCCCTATACAATGAGCAGTTCTTC.

The J gene is TRBJ2-6, the V gene TRBV6-5; TRBD2 might be the D (6 bases). Trimming shortened V by 11 bases and J by 3 bases, and 11 bases separated the two germline ends. There are 13 residues in the CDR3. CDR1 is MNHEY and CDR2 is SVGAGI in the germline V gene. The CDR3 region is CAAGLFGANVLTF. The CDR3 nucleotides are TGTGCCGCGGGGCTTTTTGGGGCCAACGTCCTGACTTTC.

The chain uses TRBV19 and TRBJ1-6, with a possible D match to TRBD1 (6 bases). Trimming pared 6 bases from V and 7 bases from J, leaving 13 bases between. The germline V gene encodes CDR1 LNHDA and CDR2 SQIVND (reference sequence). The CDR3 runs to 14 residues. The chain's CDR3 is CASRASGQNSPLHF. The CDR3, as DNA: TGTGCCAGTAGGGCGTCGGGACAAAATTCACCCCTCCACTTT.

This rearrangement joins TRBV14 to TRBJ1-4, with 7 bases identical to TRBD1. With V trimmed by 1 base and J by 4 bases, 6 bases remained unmatched. Germline V CDR1 and CDR2: SGHDN, FVKESK. The CDR3 is 16 amino acids. This CDR3 is CASSQGDRALNEKLFF. The DNA for the CDR3 is TGTGCCAGCAGCCAAGGTGACAGGGCCCTTAATGAAAAACTGTTTTTT.

The rearrangement uses TRBV6-5 and TRBJ1-1; TRBD1 matches at 10 bases. There are 15 residues in the CDR3. Germline-derived CDR1 and CDR2 are MNHEY and SVGAGI. J was trimmed by 7 bases and V by 7 bases; bases with no gene match: 12. CDR3 loop: CASNLPFGDRGEAFF. CDR3 nucleotide sequence: TGTGCCAGCAACCTACCCTTTGGGGACAGGGGTGAAGCTTTCTTT.

V usage is TRBV7-2 and J usage is TRBJ1-1; no firm D call. The germline gives CDR1 SGHTA, CDR2 FQGNSA. There are 13 residues in the CDR3. V was trimmed by 3 bases and J by 4 bases, leaving 9 bases between them. This CDR3 is CASSFSLSTEAFF. In DNA, the CDR3 is TGTGCCAGCAGCTTCTCCCTGAGCACTGAAGCTTTCTTT.

The rearrangement joins TRBV19 to TRBJ2-7; TRBD1 aligns across 9 bases. This CDR3 has 15 amino acids. In germline, CDR1 is LNHDA, CDR2 SQIVND (reference sequence). With 5 bases clipped from V and 4 bases from J, the junction kept 9 bases outside the gene matches. CDR3 in amino acids: CASSPSTGGEYEQYF. The CDR3 bases are TGTGCCAGTAGTCCCTCGACAGGGGGAGAATACGAGCAGTACTTC.

The J gene is TRBJ1-1, the V gene TRBV19, with D possibly being TRBD1 (5 bases). Germline-derived CDR1 and CDR2 are LNHDA and SQIVND (reference sequence). The CDR3 runs to 13 residues. Between the trimmed V and J ends, which lost 7 bases and 8 bases, there was a span of 17 bases. CDR3: CASNLQGRGEAFF. The CDR3 DNA is TGTGCCAGTAATCTCCAGGGAAGGGGCGAAGCTTTCTTT.

The gene calls are TRBV11-3 and TRBJ2-1, with a possible D match to TRBD2 (5 bases). The CDR3 is 13 residues long. Germline CDR1 reads SGHNT; CDR2 reads YENEEA. With 1 base removed from V and 9 bases from J, the gap between germline ends came to 10 bases. The CDR3 coding sequence is TGTGCCAGCAGCTTAGTCGTTGGGAGTGAGCAGTTCTTC. This gives the protein CASSLVVGSEQFF.

The J gene is TRBJ1-2, the V gene TRBV5-1; a possible D gene is TRBD1 (5 bases). The CDR3 consists of 14 residues. The V end lost 5 bases, the J end lost 0 bases, and 11 bases lay between the germline ends. Germline-derived CDR1 and CDR2 are SGHRS and YFSETQ. CDR3 amino acids: CASSPTGSNYGYTF. CDR3 nucleotides: TGCGCCAGCAGTCCAACAGGTTCTAACTATGGCTACACCTTC.

V and J are TRBV7-2 and TRBJ1-6; 7 bases align to TRBD1. J lost 7 bases, V lost 3 bases, and 6 bases had no gene match. There are 15 residues in the CDR3. Germline lookup yields CDR1 SGHTA and CDR2 FQGNSA. The DNA of the CDR3 is TGTGCCAGCAGCTTGGTCGGGACAGACAATTCACCCCTCCACTTT. The encoded protein is CASSLVGTDNSPLHF.

Only a few counts were recorded for this clone. The genes are TRBV7-6 and TRBJ2-2; tentatively, D is TRBD2 (6 bases). CDR3 length: 15 amino acids. Trimming took 1 base from V and 4 from J, leaving 10 bases between them. The V gene's germline CDR1 is SGHVS and CDR2 FNYEAQ. The CDR3 DNA reads as TGTGCCAGCAGCTTAGTCGGGGAGGCCACCGGGGAGCTGTTTTTT. This encodes CASSLVGEATGELFF.

The CDR3: CATSRADRVYEQYF. The CDR3 DNA is TGTGCCACCAGCAGAGCCGACAGGGTATACGAGCAGTACTTC. The rearrangement links TRBV15 to TRBJ2-7, with 7 bases identical to TRBD1. The germline CDR1 and CDR2 sequences are LNHNV and YYDKDF (reference sequence). This CDR3 comprises 14 residues. Trimming removed 1 base from V and 4 bases from J; junction bases left unmatched: 4.

The chain couples TRBV11-3 to TRBJ1-6; 8 bases map to TRBD1. CDR1 and CDR2 (germline): SGHNT, YENEEA. This CDR3 spans 16 amino acids. V lost 1 base, J lost 6 bases, and 5 bases stayed unmatched. The CDR3 bases are TGTGCCAGCAGCTTAGGTTGGACAGGGTTTAATTCACCCCTCCACTTT. Residues: CASSLGWTGFNSPLHF.

This chain links TRBV27 with TRBJ2-1, with D perhaps TRBD2 (5 bases). Trimming left V 6 bases short and J 15 bases short, with 18 bases between. CDR3 length equals 12 residues. The germline V gene encodes CDR1 MNHEY and CDR2 SMNVEV (reference sequence). The CDR3 DNA sequence: TGTGCCAGCAGAACGAAAGGGCTAGCACGGTTCTTC. Its translation: CASRTKGLARFF.

The CDR3 sequence: CASSVSQGVATNEKLFF. CDR3 nucleotides: TGTGCCAGCAGCGTCAGTCAGGGGGTGGCAACTAATGAAAAACTGTTTTTT. The chain joins TRBV9 to TRBJ1-4, with TRBD1 matching 7 bases. Germline CDR1 reads SGDLS; CDR2 reads YYNGEE. Losses at the gene ends were 2 bases for V and 0 bases for J; bases not matched to a gene: 7. CDR3 length equals 17 residues.

CDR3 sequence reads: CASSVQGMNTEAFF. In DNA form, the CDR3 reads TGTGCCAGCAGTGTTCAGGGGATGAACACTGAAGCTTTCTTT. This sequence joins TRBV2 and TRBJ1-1; perhaps TRBD1 as D (6 bases). The ends were cut back, 4 bases at V and 0 bases at J, with 9 bases in the middle. The CDR3 spans 14 residues. Germline CDR1 SNHLY, CDR2 FYNNEI. The complete variable domain, with remaining parts taken from reference TRBV2 and TRBJ1-1, reads EPEVTQTPSHQVTQMGQEVILRCVPISNHLYFYWYRQILGQKVEFLVSFYNNEISEKSEIFDDQFSVERPDGSNFTLKIRSTKLEDSAMYFCASSVQGMNTEAFFGQGTRLTVV.

This sequence joins TRBV3-1 (or the pseudogene TRBV3-2) and TRBJ1-2; no firm D call. CDR3 length: 13 amino acids. Germline-derived CDR1 and CDR2 are LGHDT and YNNKEL (reference sequence). V gave up 3 bases and J gave up 5 bases, with 10 bases separating them. CDR3 sequence: CASSHIADYGYTF. The CDR3 DNA reads TGTGCCAGCAGCCATATCGCGGATTATGGCTACACCTTC.

The chain combines TRBV7-6 with TRBJ1-1; D not resolved. This CDR3 spans 14 amino acids. Trimming pared 0 bases from V and 11 bases from J, leaving 16 bases between. Per germline, CDR1 SGHVS and CDR2 FNYEAQ. In nucleotides, the CDR3 is TGTGCCAGCAGCTTAGCTGAGAGAGACATGGGCGCTTTCTTT. Its translation: CASSLAERDMGAFF.

The chain carries TRBV2 and TRBJ1-2; possibly TRBD1 for D (6 bases). CDR3 length: 16 amino acids. CDR1 is SNHLY and CDR2 is FYNNEI in the germline V gene. The ends were cut back, 6 bases at V and 5 bases at J, with 22 bases in the middle. CDR3 sequence: CASRGTRLTVQYGYTF. The CDR3 DNA sequence: TGTGCCAGCAGGGGGACACGATTGACAGTACAGTATGGCTACACCTTC.

This chain's CDR3 is CASSPGEGRPRYGYTF. The CDR3 bases are TGTGCCAGCAGCCCTGGGGAGGGGCGCCCTCGCTATGGCTACACCTTC. This chain links TRBV5-4 with TRBJ1-2, with a tentative D call TRBD1 (5 bases). Germline V CDR1 and CDR2: SGHNT, YYREEE (reference sequence). V lost 4 bases, J lost 4 bases, and 20 bases lay in between. This CDR3 contains 16 residues.

V is TRBV5-1 and J is TRBJ1-4; D not certain. Germline CDR1 SGHRS, CDR2 YFSETQ. With 3 bases removed from V and 8 bases from J, the gap between germline ends came to 20 bases. This CDR3 region has 16 residues. CDR3 DNA: TGCGCCAGCAGCTCCGCTGACGGAGGTCCGAGAGAAAAACTGTTTTTT. It yields the protein CASSSADGGPREKLFF.

The chain has TRBV12-3 or TRBV12-4 and TRBJ2-5; D call uncertain. With 3 bases removed from V and 1 base from J, the gap between germline ends came to 6 bases. CDR3 length: 13 residues. The CDR3 DNA sequence: TGTGCCAGCAGTTTTTGGAGCCAAGAGACCCAGTACTTC. Protein: CASSFWSQETQYF.

This clone appeared a few times. The V call is TRBV7-3, the J call TRBJ2-1, with D perhaps TRBD1 (5 bases). Germline lookup yields CDR1 SGHTA and CDR2 FQGTGA. CDR3 length: 15 amino acids. V dropped 2 bases and J dropped 3 bases, with 11 bases sitting between them. The CDR3 DNA sequence: TGTGCCAGCAGCTTATGGGCCAGGGACTACAATGAGCAGTTCTTC. It codes for CASSLWARDYNEQFF. The full variable domain, in which reference TRBV7-3 and TRBJ2-1 provide the parts outside the CDR3, is GAGVSQTPSNKVTEKGKYVELRCDPISGHTALYWYRQSLGQGPEFLIYFQGTGAADDSGLPNDRFFAVRPEGSVSTLKIQRTERGDSAVYLCASSLWARDYNEQFFGPGTRLTVL.